This T cell receptor (beta chain) is drawn from a study of shared clonotypes between healthy human individuals. As concerns this clone: What it binds is not known.

V was pared by 6 bases and J by 0 bases, with 5 bases between. The germline V gene has CDR1 MNHEY and CDR2 SMNVEV (reference sequence). The CDR3 totals 12 residues. Using immunoSEQ multiplex PCR, the repertoire was profiled, and TCRdb retains in-frame clones only, with some absent. The sample lists around 1.4 million clones; 98% were seen once. Study-level findings and limits: With several donors compared, roughly 5% of naive CD4 clonotypes were shared.

This chain links TRBV27 with TRBJ1-1; unclear D gene. This TCR came from a young man in good health. Sequences were obtained from naive CD4+ T cells sorted from blood. As to subset: CD45RA+ positively selected. DNA for the CDR3: TGTGCCAGCAGCGCGATGAACACTGAAGCTTTCTTT. Residues: CASSAMNTEAFF.